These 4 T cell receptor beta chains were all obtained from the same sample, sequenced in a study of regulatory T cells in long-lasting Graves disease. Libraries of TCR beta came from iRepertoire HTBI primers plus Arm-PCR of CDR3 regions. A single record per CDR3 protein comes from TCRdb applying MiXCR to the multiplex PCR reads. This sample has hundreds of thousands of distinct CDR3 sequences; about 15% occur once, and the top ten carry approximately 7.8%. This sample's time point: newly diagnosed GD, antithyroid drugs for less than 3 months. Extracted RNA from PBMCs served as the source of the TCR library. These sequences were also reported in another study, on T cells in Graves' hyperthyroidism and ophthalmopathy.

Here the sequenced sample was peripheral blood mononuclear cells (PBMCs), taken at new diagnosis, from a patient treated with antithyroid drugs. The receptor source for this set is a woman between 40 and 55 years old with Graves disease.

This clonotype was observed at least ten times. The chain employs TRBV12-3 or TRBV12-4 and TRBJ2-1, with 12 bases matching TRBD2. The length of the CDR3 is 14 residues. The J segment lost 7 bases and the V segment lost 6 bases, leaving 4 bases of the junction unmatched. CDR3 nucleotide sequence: TGTGCCAGCAGGACTAGCGGGAGTGGTAATGAGCAGTTCTTC. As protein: CASRTSGSGNEQFF.

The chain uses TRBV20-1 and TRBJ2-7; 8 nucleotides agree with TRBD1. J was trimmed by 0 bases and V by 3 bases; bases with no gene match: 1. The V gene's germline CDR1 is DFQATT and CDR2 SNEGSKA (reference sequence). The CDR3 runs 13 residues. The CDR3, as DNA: TGCAGTGCTAGGGACAGGGTCTCCTACGAGCAGTACTTC. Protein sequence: CSARDRVSYEQYF.

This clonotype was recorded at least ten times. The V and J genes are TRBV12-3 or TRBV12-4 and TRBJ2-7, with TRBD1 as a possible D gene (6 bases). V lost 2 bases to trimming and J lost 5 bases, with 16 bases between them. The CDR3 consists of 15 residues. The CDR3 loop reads CASSLSGGRVHEQYF. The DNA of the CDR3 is TGTGCCAGCAGTTTATCTGGGGGCAGGGTCCACGAGCAGTACTTC.

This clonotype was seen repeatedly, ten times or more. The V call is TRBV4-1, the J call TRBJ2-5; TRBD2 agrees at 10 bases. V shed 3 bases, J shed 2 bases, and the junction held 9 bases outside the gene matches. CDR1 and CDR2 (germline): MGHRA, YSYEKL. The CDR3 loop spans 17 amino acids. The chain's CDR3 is CASSHRPGTSVQETQYF. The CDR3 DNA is TGCGCCAGCAGCCACAGGCCGGGGACTAGCGTACAAGAGACCCAGTACTTC.